One sample yielded the 27 T cell receptor beta chains listed below, sequenced in a study of tumor-infiltrating lymphocytes in localized non-small cell lung cancer. Sequencing used immunoSEQ multiplex PCR; TCRdb keeps in-frame clones, though not all of them. Among some 22,000 clones listed, 69% were seen once. The sample consisted of lung tumor tissue. These receptor sequences come from a human donor with non-small cell lung cancer.

Only a few counts were recorded for this clone. The chain uses TRBV6-5 and TRBJ2-7; a possible D gene is TRBD1 (5 bases). The germline V gene has CDR1 MNHEY and CDR2 SVGAGI. This CDR3 has 13 residues. V was shortened by 6 bases and J by 4 bases, with 13 bases between the two germline ends. CDR3 region: CASRPPTAYEQYF. The CDR3 DNA is TGTGCCAGCAGGCCCCCGACAGCTTACGAGCAGTACTTC.

This clone was observed a handful of times. V and J are TRBV7-9 and TRBJ1-4; 10 positions agree with TRBD1. Per germline, CDR1 SEHNR and CDR2 FQNEAQ (reference sequence). J gave up 3 bases and V 6 bases, and 1 base lay outside the gene matches. CDR3 length: 14 amino acids. The CDR3 sequence is CASRGTGANEKLFF. DNA for the CDR3: TGTGCCAGCAGGGGGACAGGGGCTAATGAAAAACTGTTTTTT.

The CDR3 nucleotides read TGTGCCAGCAGCTCACCCAACGGAAACACCATATATTTT. Translating it yields CASSSPNGNTIYF. V usage is TRBV11-2 and J usage is TRBJ1-3; D remains ambiguous. Germline assignment: CDR1 SGHAT and CDR2 FQNNGV. The CDR3 totals 13 residues. V lost 4 bases and J lost 4, with 8 bases in between.

The J gene is TRBJ2-7, the V gene TRBV7-2; D might be TRBD1 (6 bases). Trimming removed 5 bases at V and 3 bases at J, with 17 bases between. In germline, CDR1 is SGHTA, CDR2 FQGNSA. The CDR3 spans 15 residues. CDR3 nucleotide sequence: TGTGCCAGCAGCCTCTCGACAGGTGGGAGCTACGAGCAGTACTTC. Amino acid sequence: CASSLSTGGSYEQYF.

The genes are TRBV7-3 and TRBJ2-5; TRBD2 matches at 9 bases. V shed 0 bases and J 5 bases; nucleotides not matched to a gene: 4. Looked up from germline, CDR1 is SGHTA and CDR2 is FQGTGA. This CDR3 region has 15 residues. CDR3 protein: CASSLTFAGGETQYF. Here the CDR3 DNA reads TGTGCCAGCAGCTTAACGTTTGCGGGGGGGGAGACCCAGTACTTC.

This sequence joins TRBV30 and TRBJ1-1; D is unclear. The germline V gene encodes CDR1 GTSNPN and CDR2 SVGIG (reference sequence). The CDR3 has 16 residues. The V gene lost 2 bases and the J gene lost 0 bases, with 16 bases spanning the gap. CDR3 bases: TGTGCCTGGAGTCCACCTGGACGAAACATGAACACTGAAGCTTTCTTT. Its translation is CAWSPPGRNMNTEAFF.

This sequence joins TRBV5-4 and TRBJ2-3; 10 nucleotides align to TRBD1. The germline gives CDR1 SGHNT, CDR2 YYREEE (reference sequence). The V gene end was trimmed by 4 bases and the J gene end by 4 bases; junction bases not matched to a gene: 9. This CDR3 is built from 16 residues. The CDR3 coding sequence is TGTGCCAGCAGCCTAAGGACAGGGGGGAGTTCAGATACGCAGTATTTT. Translating gives CASSLRTGGSSDTQYF.

This sequence joins TRBV5-4 and TRBJ2-1; perhaps TRBD1 as D (6 bases). The CDR3 runs to 15 residues. In germline, CDR1 is SGHNT, CDR2 YYREEE (reference sequence). V dropped 3 bases and J dropped 8 bases, with 18 bases sitting between them. CDR3 in amino acids: CASSYTGTKDDEQFF. The CDR3 DNA sequence: TGTGCCAGCAGCTACACCGGGACAAAGGATGATGAGCAGTTCTTC.

The J gene is TRBJ2-5, the V gene TRBV7-9; D gene uncertain. This CDR3 contains 16 residues. Germline loops: CDR1 SEHNR, CDR2 FQNEAQ (reference sequence). Trimming stripped 2 bases from V and 5 bases from J, with 18 bases between. DNA for the CDR3: TGTGCCAGCAGCTTACCCCCGGCGGAGCCTGCGGAGACCCAGTACTTC. It is translated as CASSLPPAEPAETQYF.

Notes on this clone: The junction differs from germline at one of its ends, possibly a read error. The CDR3 DNA sequence: TGTGCCATCAGTCAGCAGGGTCATCAGCCCCAGCATTTT. Translation gives CAISQQGHQPQHF. The chain carries TRBV6-1 and TRBJ1-5; D may be TRBD1 (5 bases). The germline CDR1 and CDR2 sequences are MNHNS and SASEGT. CDR3 length equals 13 residues.

The V and J genes are TRBV28 and TRBJ2-5; the D gene could be TRBD1 or TRBD2 (5 bases each). Between the trimmed V and J ends, which lost 5 bases and 6 bases, there was a span of 10 bases. The CDR3 extends over 12 amino acids. CDR1 and CDR2 from the germline V gene are MDHEN and SYDVKM. CDR3 nucleotide sequence: TGTGCCAGCAGTGGGACGAAGAAGACCCAGTACTTC. Protein: CASSGTKKTQYF.

This chain links TRBV9 with TRBJ2-5, with TRBD1 matching over 7 bases. CDR3 length equals 14 residues. The trim removed 3 bases at V and 1 base at J, leaving 3 bases unmatched. Germline CDR1 and CDR2: SGDLS and YYNGEE. The CDR3 sequence: CASSADRVQETQYF. In DNA form, the CDR3 reads TGTGCCAGCAGCGCCGACAGGGTCCAAGAGACCCAGTACTTC.

V usage is TRBV5-1 and J usage is TRBJ2-5, with D unresolved. The DNA matches TRBJ2-7 better at its end, which makes the J call doubtful. The germline V gene encodes CDR1 SGHRS and CDR2 YFSETQ. The CDR3 contains 12 residues. As DNA, the CDR3 is TGCGCCAGCAGCTTTGGCTCCTACGAGCAGTACTTC. This translates into CASSFGSYEQYF.

V is TRBV11-2 and J is TRBJ1-1, with TRBD1 identical over 7 bases. Germline CDR1 reads SGHAT; CDR2 reads FQNNGV. The CDR3 spans 16 residues. V dropped 1 base and J dropped 2; count of bases not matched to a gene: 7. CDR3 DNA sequence: TGTGCCAGCAGCTTAGGTCCGGGACAGCGAAACACTGAAGCTTTCTTT. Protein: CASSLGPGQRNTEAFF.

In its sample, this clone was seen once. CDR3 sequence: CASSKVPGQGYGYTF. DNA of the CDR3: TGTGCCAGCAGCAAAGTTCCGGGACAGGGTTATGGCTACACCTTC. The chain couples TRBV21-1 to TRBJ1-2; the D segment call TRBD1 is taken from the table without a DNA check. TRBV21-1 is given as a pseudogene. This CDR3 comprises 15 residues.

The V call is TRBV18, the J call TRBJ2-1, with TRBD2 matching 8 bases. Germline trimming cut 5 bases from V and 8 bases from J; bases unmatched to any gene: 8. Germline V gene data show CDR1 as KGHSH and CDR2 as LQKENI. The CDR3 is 14 amino acids. Here the CDR3 DNA reads TGTGCCAGCTCATTAGCGGGATCCAGGGATGAGCAGTTCTTC. Translation gives CASSLAGSRDEQFF. Drawing the rest from reference TRBV18 and TRBJ2-1, the complete variable domain is NAGVMQNPRHLVRRRGQEARLRCSPMKGHSHVYWYRQLPEEGLKFMVYLQKENIIDESGMPKERFSAEFPKEGPSILRIQQVVRGDSAAYFCASSLAGSRDEQFFGPGTRLTVL.

The chain couples TRBV18 to TRBJ2-1; TRBD2 agrees at 8 bases. This CDR3 contains 16 residues. The germline V gene has CDR1 KGHSH and CDR2 LQKENI. Losses at the gene ends were 0 bases for V and 6 bases for J; bases not matched to a gene: 7. The CDR3 is CASSPPMRAGVNEQFF. CDR3 bases: TGTGCCAGCTCACCACCTATGCGAGCGGGAGTCAATGAGCAGTTCTTC.

This clone was recorded a few times. The chain combines TRBV9 with TRBJ2-7; D is possibly TRBD2 (5 bases). CDR3 length equals 15 residues. Germline-derived CDR1 and CDR2 are SGDLS and YYNGEE. V dropped 3 bases and J dropped 1 base, with 14 bases sitting between them. The CDR3 sequence: CASSGTSTPSYEQYF. In nucleotides, the CDR3 is TGTGCCAGCAGCGGCACTAGTACCCCGTCCTACGAGCAGTACTTC. Together with reference TRBV9 and TRBJ2-7, the CDR3 gives the full variable domain: DSGVTQTPKHLITATGQRVTLRCSPRSGDLSVYWYQQSLDQGLQFLIQYYNGEERAKGNILERFSAQQFPDLHSELNLSSLELGDSALYFCASSGTSTPSYEQYFGPGTRLTVT.

The V gene is TRBV5-4, the J gene TRBJ2-3; 7 bases map to TRBD2. Germline CDR1 reads SGHNT; CDR2 reads YYREEE (reference sequence). CDR3 length equals 16 residues. The ends lost 0 bases at V and 2 bases at J; junction bases unmatched: 6. The CDR3 bases are TGTGCCAGCAGCTTGGTTGTGGGGGGGAACACAGATACGCAGTATTTT. Translation gives CASSLVVGGNTDTQYF.

This chain connects TRBV10-3 to TRBJ1-1; no clear D gene. Germline V CDR1 and CDR2: ENHRY, SYGVKD. The CDR3 length is 14 residues. V gave up 9 bases and J gave up 1 base, with 15 bases separating them. In nucleotides, the CDR3 is TGTGCCATTTGTAATCGCCAGACGAACACTGAAGCTTTCTTT. Residues: CAICNRQTNTEAFF.

The V gene is TRBV7-8, the J gene TRBJ2-3; tentatively, D is TRBD1 (5 bases). CDR3 length: 15 residues. The germline V gene encodes CDR1 SGHVS and CDR2 FQNEAQ. Trimming cost V 1 base and J 3 bases, with 11 bases left between them. CDR3 loop: CASSLDGAGTDTQYF. The CDR3 region has the DNA TGTGCCAGCAGCTTAGATGGGGCTGGGACAGATACGCAGTATTTT.

The CDR3 DNA sequence: TGTGCCAGCAGTTACTCGATCTGGGAGACCCAGTACTTC. Translation gives CASSYSIWETQYF. J is TRBJ2-5 and V is TRBV6-5; D not resolved. The V and J ends lost 0 bases and 5 bases respectively, with 7 bases between them. The V gene's germline CDR1 is MNHEY and CDR2 SVGAGI. This CDR3 region has 13 residues.

The V and J genes are TRBV2 and TRBJ1-1; D might be TRBD1 (5 bases). V lost 5 bases, J lost 1 base, and 8 bases lay in between. Germline CDR1 reads SNHLY; CDR2 reads FYNNEI. The CDR3 runs to 13 residues. As DNA, the CDR3 is TGTGCCAGCAGTTACAGGACGAACACTGAAGCTTTCTTT. It translates to CASSYRTNTEAFF.

This clone is classed as medium-sized. The V gene is TRBV19, the J gene TRBJ1-5; D not resolved. Per the germline V gene, CDR1 is LNHDA and CDR2 is SQIVND (reference sequence). Trimming removed 9 bases at V and 6 bases at J, with 24 bases between. This CDR3 spans 16 amino acids. CDR3 protein: CASPPIRTLKGQPQHF. The CDR3 DNA reads as TGTGCCAGCCCACCTATCAGGACTCTTAAAGGTCAGCCCCAGCATTTT.

This clone was counted a few times. CDR3 sequence reads: CASSYGTGGDYGYTF. CDR3 nucleotide sequence: TGTGCCAGCAGTTACGGCACAGGGGGTGACTATGGCTACACCTTC. The chain joins TRBV27 to TRBJ1-2; the match to TRBD1 covers 8 bases. After removal of 4 bases from V and 3 bases from J, the junction contained 7 bases not matched to a gene. From germline, CDR1 is MNHEY and CDR2 SMNVEV (reference sequence). The CDR3 spans 15 residues.

The chain combines TRBV19 with TRBJ2-1; 8 bases fit TRBD2. This CDR3 has 15 residues. CDR1 is LNHDA and CDR2 is SQIVND in the germline V gene (reference sequence). J gave up 12 bases and V 1 base, and 11 bases lay outside the gene matches. The DNA for the CDR3 is TGTGCCAGTAGTATAGCCTTCGGGACTAGTATGGGGCAGTTCTTC. Protein product: CASSIAFGTSMGQFF.

The chain links TRBV19 to TRBJ2-2; the D gene is possibly TRBD1 (6 bases). This CDR3 contains 14 residues. Looked up from germline, CDR1 is LNHDA and CDR2 is SQIVND (reference sequence). V dropped 6 bases and J dropped 7 bases, with 15 bases sitting between them. The CDR3 region has the DNA TGTGCCAGTAGAGGGGAACAGGGTTTCGGGGAGCTGTTTTTT. Translation: CASRGEQGFGELFF. Full variable domain (rest looked up from reference TRBV19 and TRBJ2-2): DGGITQSPKYLFRKEGQNVTLSCEQNLNHDAMYWYRQDPGQGLRLIYYSQIVNDFQKGDIAEGYSVSREKKESFPLTVTSAQKNPTAFYLCASRGEQGFGELFFGEGSRLTVL.